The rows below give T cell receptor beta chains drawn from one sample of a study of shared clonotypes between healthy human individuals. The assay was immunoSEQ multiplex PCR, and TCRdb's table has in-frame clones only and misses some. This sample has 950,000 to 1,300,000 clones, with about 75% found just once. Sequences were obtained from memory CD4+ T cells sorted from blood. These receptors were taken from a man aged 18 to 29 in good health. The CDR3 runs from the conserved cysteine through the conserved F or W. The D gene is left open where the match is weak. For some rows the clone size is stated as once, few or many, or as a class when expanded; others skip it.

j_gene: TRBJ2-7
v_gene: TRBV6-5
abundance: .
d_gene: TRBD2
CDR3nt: TGTGCCAGCAGCTATAGCGGGCGGGAGCAGTACTTC
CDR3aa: CASSYSGREQYF

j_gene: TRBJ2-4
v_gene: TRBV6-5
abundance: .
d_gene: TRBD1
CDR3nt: TGTGCCAGCAGTTCCGGGACAGGGGCTTTTGGAAACATTCAGTACTTC
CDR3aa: CASSSGTGAFGNIQYF

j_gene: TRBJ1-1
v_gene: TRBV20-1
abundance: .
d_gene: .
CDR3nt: TGCAGTGCGGACACTGAAGCTTTCTTT
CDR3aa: CSADTEAFF

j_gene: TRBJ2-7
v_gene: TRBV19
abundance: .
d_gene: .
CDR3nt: TGTGCCAGTAATAATATGAGGGGTGAGCAGTACTTC
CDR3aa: CASNNMRGEQYF

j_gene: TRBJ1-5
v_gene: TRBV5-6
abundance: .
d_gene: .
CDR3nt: TGTGCCAGCAGCTTGGGACGGATCAATCAGCCCCAGCATTTT
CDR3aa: CASSLGRINQPQHF

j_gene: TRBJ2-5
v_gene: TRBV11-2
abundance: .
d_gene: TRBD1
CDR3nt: TGTGCCAGCAGCTGGACAGGGGCCGGGACGGAGACCCAGTACTTC
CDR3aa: CASSWTGAGTETQYF

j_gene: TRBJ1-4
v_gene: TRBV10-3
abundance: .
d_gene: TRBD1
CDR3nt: TGTGCCATCAGTGAGAGTGCAGGGGGCGCGGCAACTAATGAAAAACTGTTTTTT
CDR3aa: CAISESAGGAATNEKLFF

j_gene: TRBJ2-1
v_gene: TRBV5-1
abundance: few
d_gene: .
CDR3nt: TGCGCCAGCAGCTTGGAGGGCCAGGGGTACTACAATGAGCAGTTCTTC
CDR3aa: CASSLEGQGYYNEQFF

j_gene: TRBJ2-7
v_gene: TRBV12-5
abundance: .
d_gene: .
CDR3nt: TGTGCTAGTGGTTTGCAGTGGAGCGAGCAGTACTTC
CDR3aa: CASGLQWSEQYF

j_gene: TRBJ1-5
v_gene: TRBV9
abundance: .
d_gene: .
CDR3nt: TGTGCCAGCAGCGTAGGGGGCCAGCCCAATCAGCCCCAGCATTTT
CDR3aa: CASSVGGQPNQPQHF

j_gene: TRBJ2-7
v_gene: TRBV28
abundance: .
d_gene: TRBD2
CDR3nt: TGTGCCAGCAGTTTAGCGGGAGGCCCCTACGAGCAGTACTTC
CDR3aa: CASSLAGGPYEQYF

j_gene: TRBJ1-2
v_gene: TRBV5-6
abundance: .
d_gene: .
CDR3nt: TGTGCCAGCAGCCGCAGCGGGGGGGCCTATGGCTACACCTTC
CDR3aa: CASSRSGGAYGYTF

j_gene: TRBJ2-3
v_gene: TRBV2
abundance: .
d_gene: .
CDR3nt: TGTGCCAGCAGTTCTCCAGGTCCCACAGATACGCAGTATTTT
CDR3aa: CASSSPGPTDTQYF

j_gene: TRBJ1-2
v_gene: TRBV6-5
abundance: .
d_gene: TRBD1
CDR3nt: TGTGCCAGCAGTTCCGACAGGGTAACATCTAACTATGGCTACACCTTC
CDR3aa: CASSSDRVTSNYGYTF

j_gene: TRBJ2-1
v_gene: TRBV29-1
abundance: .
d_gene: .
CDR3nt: TGCAGCGCTGGGCGGTTGAGGGACTACAATGAGCAGTTCTTC
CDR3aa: CSAGRLRDYNEQFF

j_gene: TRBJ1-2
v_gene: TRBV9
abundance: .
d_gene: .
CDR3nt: TGTGCCAGCAGCGTAGGGGGAGGGCTTGGGGCTAACTATGGCTACACCTTC
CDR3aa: CASSVGGGLGANYGYTF

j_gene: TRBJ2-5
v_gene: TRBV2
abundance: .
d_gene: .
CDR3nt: TGTGCCAGCAAGGGGGATGGGGAGACCCAGTACTTC
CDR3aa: CASKGDGETQYF

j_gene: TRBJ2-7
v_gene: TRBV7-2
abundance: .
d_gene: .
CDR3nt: TGTGCCAGCAGCTTAGGATCTATTTACGAGCAGTACTTC
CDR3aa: CASSLGSIYEQYF

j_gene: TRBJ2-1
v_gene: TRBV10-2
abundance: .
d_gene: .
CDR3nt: TGCGCCAGCAGTGAGGAGGGGGGAAGCTACAATGAGCAGTTCTTC
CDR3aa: CASSEEGGSYNEQFF

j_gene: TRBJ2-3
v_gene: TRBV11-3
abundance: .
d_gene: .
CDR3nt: TGTGCCAGCAGCTTAGACGGGCCTCCTGGGGGTACGCAGTATTTT
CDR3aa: CASSLDGPPGGTQYF

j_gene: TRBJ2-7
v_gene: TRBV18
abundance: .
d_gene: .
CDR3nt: TGTGCCAGCTCATCTGCTGCCGGGACCCTACACCCCTACGAGCAGTACTTC
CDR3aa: CASSSAAGTLHPYEQYF

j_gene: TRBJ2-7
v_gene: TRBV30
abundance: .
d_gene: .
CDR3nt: TGTGCCTGGAGTGTGAAGGGTTGGGAGCAGTACTTC
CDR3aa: CAWSVKGWEQYF

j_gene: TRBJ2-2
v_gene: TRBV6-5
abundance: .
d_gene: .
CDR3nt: TGTGCCAGCAGCCGAACAAGGAACACCGGGGAGCTGTTTTTT
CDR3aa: CASSRTRNTGELFF

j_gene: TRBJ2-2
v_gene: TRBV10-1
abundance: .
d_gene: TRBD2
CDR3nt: TGCGCCAGCCGAGCGGGGACCACCGGGGAGCTGTTTTTT
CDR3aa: CASRAGTTGELFF

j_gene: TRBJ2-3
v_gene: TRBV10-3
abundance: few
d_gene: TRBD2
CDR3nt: TGTGCCATCAGCACGTTAGCGGGAGGCACAGATACGCAGTATTTT
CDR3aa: CAISTLAGGTDTQYF

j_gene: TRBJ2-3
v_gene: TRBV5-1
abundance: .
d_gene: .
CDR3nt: TGCGCCAGCAGCTTGGCCTTGGGCTCAGATACGCAGTATTTT
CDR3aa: CASSLALGSDTQYF

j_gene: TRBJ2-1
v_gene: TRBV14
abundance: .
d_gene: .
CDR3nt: TGTGCCAGCAGCCCGATGGACGGGAGCTCCTACAATGAGCAGTTCTTC
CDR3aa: CASSPMDGSSYNEQFF

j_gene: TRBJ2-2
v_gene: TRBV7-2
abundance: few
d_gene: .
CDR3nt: TGTGCCAGCAGCTCTAAGGCGAACACCGGGGAGCTGTTTTTT
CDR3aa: CASSSKANTGELFF

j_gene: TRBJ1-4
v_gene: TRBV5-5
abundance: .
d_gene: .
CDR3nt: TGTGCCAGCAGCCTCGGAGGCAATAATGAAAAACTGTTTTTT
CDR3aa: CASSLGGNNEKLFF

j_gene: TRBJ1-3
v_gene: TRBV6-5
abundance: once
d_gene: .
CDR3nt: TGTGCCAGCAGCCCGGGCCTGAAAAACACCATATATTTT
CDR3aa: CASSPGLKNTIYF

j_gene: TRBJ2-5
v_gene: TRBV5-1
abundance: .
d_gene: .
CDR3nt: TGCGCCAGCAGCTCGCAAGGACGGCCGGAAGAGACCCAGTACTTC
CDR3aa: CASSSQGRPEETQYF

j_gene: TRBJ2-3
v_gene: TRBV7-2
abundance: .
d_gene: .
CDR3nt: TGTGCCAGCAGTTCTGGGGGCACAGATACGCAGTATTTT
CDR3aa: CASSSGGTDTQYF

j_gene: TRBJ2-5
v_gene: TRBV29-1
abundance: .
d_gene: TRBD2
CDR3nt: TGCAGCGTCAGCCCGGGGGGTACGGAGACCCAGTACTTC
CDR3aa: CSVSPGGTETQYF

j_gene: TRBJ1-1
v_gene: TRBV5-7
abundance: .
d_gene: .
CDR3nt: TGTGCCAGCAGCTTGGCCGGACAGTTGAACACTGAAGCTTTCTTT
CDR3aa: CASSLAGQLNTEAFF

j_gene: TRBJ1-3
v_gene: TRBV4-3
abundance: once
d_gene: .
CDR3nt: TGCGCCAGCAGCCAAGAGGTGACCGGGGTGATTGGAAACACCATATATTTT
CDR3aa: CASSQEVTGVIGNTIYF

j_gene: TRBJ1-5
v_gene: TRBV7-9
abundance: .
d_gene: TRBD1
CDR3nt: TGTGCCAGCAGCATCGGGACAGGACAAAATCAGCCCCAGCATTTT
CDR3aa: CASSIGTGQNQPQHF

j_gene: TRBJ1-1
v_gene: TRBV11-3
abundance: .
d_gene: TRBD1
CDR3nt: TGTGCCAGCAGTTCCCAGGGGGGCGAGACTGAAGCTTTCTTT
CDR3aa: CASSSQGGETEAFF

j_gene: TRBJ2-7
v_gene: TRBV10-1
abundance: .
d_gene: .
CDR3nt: TGCGCCAGCAGTGACCCCTTGGTCGGGGGAAGGAACGAGCAGTACTTC
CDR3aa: CASSDPLVGGRNEQYF